This T cell receptor (beta chain) was documented in a study of early T cells in non-severe SARS-CoV-2 infection. Background on the study: Sequenced material consisted of bulk RNA (from unsorted whole blood), and chains were unpaired. Regarding the study as a whole: VDJdb matches were skewed toward anti-spike CD8 T cell responses.

Individual cDNA molecules were tagged with unique molecular identifiers, the study reported. TCRdb analysed the 5' RACE reads with MiXCR anew, one entry per CDR3 protein. This sample yields tens of thousands of distinct CDR3 sequences, of which 8.5% to 12% are seen a single time; roughly 4.7% belongs to the top ten. This clonotype has a handful of counts. Antigen: not known. Sample: whole blood. The receptor was isolated from an adult who was a healthcare worker with PCR-confirmed SARS-CoV-2 infection or an uninfected control (not recorded which).

CDR3 in DNA: TGCGCCAGCAGTCCCCATCGTCCCGGGACTACCTGGAAGACCCAGTACTTC. This codes for CASSPHRPGTTWKTQYF. The J gene is TRBJ2-5, the V gene TRBV23-1, with 7 bases that match TRBD2. TRBV23-1 is assigned to the ORF class and has an uncertain function. V gave up 4 bases and J gave up 6 bases; unmatched junction bases: 17. The CDR3 contains 17 residues.